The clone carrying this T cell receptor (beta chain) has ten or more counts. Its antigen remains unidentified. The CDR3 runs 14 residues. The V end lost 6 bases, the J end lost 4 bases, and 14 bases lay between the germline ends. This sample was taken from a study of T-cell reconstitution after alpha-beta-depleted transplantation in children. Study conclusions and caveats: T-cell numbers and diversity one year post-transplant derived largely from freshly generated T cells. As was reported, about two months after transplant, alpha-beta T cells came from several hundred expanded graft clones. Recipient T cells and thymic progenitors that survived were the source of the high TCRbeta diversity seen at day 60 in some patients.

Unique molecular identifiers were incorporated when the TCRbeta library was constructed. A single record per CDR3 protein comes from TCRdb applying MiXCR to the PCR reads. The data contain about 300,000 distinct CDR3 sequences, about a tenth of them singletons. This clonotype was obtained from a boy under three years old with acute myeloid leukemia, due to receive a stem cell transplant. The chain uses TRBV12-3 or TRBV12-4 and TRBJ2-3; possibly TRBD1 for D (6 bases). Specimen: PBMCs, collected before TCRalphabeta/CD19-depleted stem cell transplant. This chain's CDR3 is CASRDSGLSDTQYF. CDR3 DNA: TGTGCCAGCAGGGACAGCGGCTTATCAGATACGCAGTATTTT.